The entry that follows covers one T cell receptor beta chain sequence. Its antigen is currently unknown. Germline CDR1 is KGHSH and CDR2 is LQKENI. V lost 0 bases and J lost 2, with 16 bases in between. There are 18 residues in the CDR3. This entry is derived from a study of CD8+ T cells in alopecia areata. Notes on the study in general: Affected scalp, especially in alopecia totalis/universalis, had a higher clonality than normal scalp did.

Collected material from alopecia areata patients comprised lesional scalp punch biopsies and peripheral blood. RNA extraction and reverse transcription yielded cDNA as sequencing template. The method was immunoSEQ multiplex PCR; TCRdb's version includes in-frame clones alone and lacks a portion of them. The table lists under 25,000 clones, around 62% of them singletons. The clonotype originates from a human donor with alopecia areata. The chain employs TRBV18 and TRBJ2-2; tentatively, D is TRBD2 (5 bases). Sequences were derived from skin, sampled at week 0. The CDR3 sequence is CASSPPMALAQNTGELFF. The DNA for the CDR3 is TGTGCCAGCTCACCACCGATGGCGCTAGCCCAAAACACCGGGGAGCTGTTTTTT.